One sample yielded the 2 T cell receptor beta chains listed below, sequenced in a study of post-analysis software for immune sequencing data. The study's findings and limits: Patients showed TRBV5-6, TRBV5-1 and TRBV20-1 among 4 or 5 TRBV segments more frequent than in controls.

Antigen specificity for these receptors is unknown. Unique-molecular-identifier-tagged TCR beta cDNA libraries were used. TCRdb analysed the PCR reads with MiXCR anew, one entry per CDR3 protein. The repertoire consists of under 900,000 distinct CDR3 sequences, with around 53% occurring once and the leading ten covering 4.6%. Sequenced material: blood. These receptors all stem from a girl aged 5 to 17 with multiple sclerosis.

This chain links TRBV7-9 with TRBJ2-1; 7 positions match TRBD2. Germline V gene sequence: CDR1 SEHNR, CDR2 FQNEAQ (reference sequence). The CDR3 has 17 amino acids. Trimming removed 0 bases from V and 6 bases from J; junction bases left unmatched: 11. The CDR3: CASSLARGARGSNEQFF. In DNA, the CDR3 is TGTGCCAGCAGCTTAGCCCGGGGTGCGCGGGGGAGCAATGAGCAGTTCTTC. The full variable domain, its missing parts supplied by reference TRBV7-9 and TRBJ2-1, is DTGVSQNPRHKITKRGQNVTFRCDPISEHNRLYWYRQTLGQGPEFLTYFQNEAQLEKSRLLSDRFSAERPKGSFSTLEIQRTEQGDSAMYLCASSLARGARGSNEQFFGPGTRLTVL.

DNA of the CDR3: TGTGCCAGCAGTTACCTCACAGGAGGGCTACCTGACCACGAGCAGTACTTC. It encodes CASSYLTGGLPDHEQYF. This sequence joins TRBV6-5 and TRBJ2-7; a weak D match, TRBD2 (6 bases). Germline V gene sequence: CDR1 MNHEY, CDR2 SVGAGI. V gave up 2 bases and J gave up 5 bases, with 22 bases separating them. There are 17 residues in the CDR3.